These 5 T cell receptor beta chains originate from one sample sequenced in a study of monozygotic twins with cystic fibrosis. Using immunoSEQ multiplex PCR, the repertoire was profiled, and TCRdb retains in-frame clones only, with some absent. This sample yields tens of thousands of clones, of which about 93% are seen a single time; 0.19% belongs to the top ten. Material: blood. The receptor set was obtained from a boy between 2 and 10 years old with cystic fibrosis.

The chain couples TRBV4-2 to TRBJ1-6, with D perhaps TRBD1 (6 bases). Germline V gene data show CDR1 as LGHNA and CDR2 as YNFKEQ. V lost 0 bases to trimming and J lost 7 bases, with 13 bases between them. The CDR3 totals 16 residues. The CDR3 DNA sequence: TGTGCCAGCAGCCAAGATCAAAACAGGGTAAATTCACCCCTCCACTTT. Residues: CASSQDQNRVNSPLHF.

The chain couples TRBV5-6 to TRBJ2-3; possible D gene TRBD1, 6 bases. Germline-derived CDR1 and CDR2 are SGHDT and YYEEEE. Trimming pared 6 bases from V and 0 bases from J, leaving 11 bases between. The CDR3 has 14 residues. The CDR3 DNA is TGTGCCAGCACCCCGGGACACAGCACAGATACGCAGTATTTT. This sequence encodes CASTPGHSTDTQYF.

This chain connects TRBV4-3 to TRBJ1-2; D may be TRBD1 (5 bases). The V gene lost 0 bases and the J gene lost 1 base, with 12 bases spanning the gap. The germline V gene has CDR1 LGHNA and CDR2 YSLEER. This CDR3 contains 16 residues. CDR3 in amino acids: CASSQDLGTFNYGYTF. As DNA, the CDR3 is TGCGCCAGCAGCCAAGATCTGGGGACGTTTAACTATGGCTACACCTTC.

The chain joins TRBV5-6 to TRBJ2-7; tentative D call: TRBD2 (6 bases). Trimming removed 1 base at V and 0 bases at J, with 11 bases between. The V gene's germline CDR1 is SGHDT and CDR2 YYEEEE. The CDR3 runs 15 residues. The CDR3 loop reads CASSLPAGSSYEQYF. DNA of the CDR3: TGTGCCAGCAGCTTGCCGGCGGGAAGCTCCTACGAGCAGTACTTC. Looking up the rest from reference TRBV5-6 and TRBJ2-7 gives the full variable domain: DAGVTQSPTHLIKTRGQQVTLRCSPKSGHDTVSWYQQALGQGPQFIFQYYEEEERQRGNFPDRFSGHQFPNYSSELNVNALLLGDSALYLCASSLPAGSSYEQYFGPGTRLTVT.

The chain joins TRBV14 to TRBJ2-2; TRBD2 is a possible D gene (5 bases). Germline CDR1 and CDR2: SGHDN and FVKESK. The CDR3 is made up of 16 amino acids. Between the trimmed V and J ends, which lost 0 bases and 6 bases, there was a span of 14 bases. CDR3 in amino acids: CASSQEGVSLAGELFF. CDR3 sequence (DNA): TGTGCCAGCAGCCAAGAGGGAGTGTCCTTGGCCGGGGAGCTGTTTTTT.